The 14 T cell receptor beta chains listed next were all sequenced from one sample in a study of beta chain features in type 1 diabetes. Notes on the study in general: Among all four CD4+ subsets, Type 1 diabetes patients had TCRB CDR3s that were moderately but significantly shorter.

These receptors lack a known antigen. cDNA synthesis used the whole RNA isolate, giving expressed TCRB sequences. Produced via immunoSEQ multiplex PCR; TCRdb's table is partial and in-frame only. Among 550,000 to 850,000 clones listed, 13% were seen once. The sequenced sample consisted of naive CD4+ T cells from blood. The origin of the receptors is a man aged 18 to 29 with type 1 diabetes.

The gene calls are TRBV27 and TRBJ1-1; 8 nucleotides line up with TRBD1. The V gene's germline CDR1 is MNHEY and CDR2 SMNVEV (reference sequence). The CDR3 has 15 residues. V was pared by 2 bases and J by 0 bases, with 2 bases of the junction left unmatched. The DNA of the CDR3 is TGTGCCAGCAGTTTAGCACAGGGGGTGAACACTGAAGCTTTCTTT. This codes for CASSLAQGVNTEAFF.

This clone has a handful of counts. The rearrangement joins TRBV28 to TRBJ2-1; TRBD1 might be the D (6 bases). V lost 5 bases to trimming and J lost 10 bases, with 12 bases between them. CDR3 length equals 12 residues. Germline V gene lookup returns CDR1 MDHEN and CDR2 SYDVKM. The CDR3 DNA reads TGTGCCAGCAGTCCCGGACAGCGAGAGCAGTTCTTC. This translates into CASSPGQREQFF.

This chain connects TRBV2 to TRBJ2-7; D might be TRBD1 or TRBD2, each matching 5 bases. This CDR3 has 13 residues. Trimming pared 5 bases from V and 2 bases from J, leaving 10 bases between. Per the germline V gene, CDR1 is SNHLY and CDR2 is FYNNEI. The CDR3 protein is CASSPGTTYEQYF. The DNA for the CDR3 is TGTGCCAGCAGTCCCGGGACGACCTACGAGCAGTACTTC.

This clone was seen a few times. The sample carries other DNA sequences with the same CDR3. V and J are TRBV5-1 and TRBJ2-3; a possible D gene is TRBD2 (5 bases). The CDR3 is 15 residues long. V lost 0 bases and J lost 1, with 9 bases in between. CDR1 is SGHRS and CDR2 is YFSETQ in the germline V gene. The chain's CDR3 is CASSLASGGTDTQYF. The CDR3 nucleotides read TGCGCCAGCAGCTTGGCCAGCGGAGGCACAGATACGCAGTATTTT.

The CDR3 bases are TGTGCCAGCTCACCACCGCACACAGATACGCAGTATTTT. This sequence encodes CASSPPHTDTQYF. This rearrangement joins TRBV18 to TRBJ2-3; D is unresolved. The CDR3 length is 13 residues. The V gene's germline CDR1 is KGHSH and CDR2 LQKENI. V lost 0 bases, J lost 2 bases, and 3 bases lay in between.

The gene calls are TRBV2 and TRBJ1-1; tentative D call: TRBD1 (6 bases). Germline lookup yields CDR1 SNHLY and CDR2 FYNNEI. The CDR3 contains 14 residues. V lost 4 bases and J 3 bases, leaving 12 bases between the germline ends. CDR3 residues: CASSVQGGDTEAFF. Written as DNA, the CDR3 is TGTGCCAGCAGTGTACAGGGTGGAGACACTGAAGCTTTCTTT. The entire variable domain, with the rest obtained from reference TRBV2 and TRBJ1-1, is as follows: EPEVTQTPSHQVTQMGQEVILRCVPISNHLYFYWYRQILGQKVEFLVSFYNNEISEKSEIFDDQFSVERPDGSNFTLKIRSTKLEDSAMYFCASSVQGGDTEAFFGQGTRLTVV.

The table lists this clone with a few counts. V and J are TRBV7-2 and TRBJ2-1, with D tentatively TRBD2 (5 bases). The germline CDR1 and CDR2 sequences are SGHTA and FQGNSA. Trimming took 3 bases from V and 1 from J, leaving 13 bases between them. CDR3 length: 16 residues. The CDR3 DNA follows: TGTGCCAGCAGCTTTGGCATGGGGAGTTCCTACAATGAGCAGTTCTTC. Translating it yields CASSFGMGSSYNEQFF.

The chain couples TRBV27 to TRBJ2-5; no clear D gene. The CDR3 is made up of 14 amino acids. Trimming left V 7 bases short and J 1 base short, with 13 bases between. Germline CDR1 reads MNHEY; CDR2 reads SMNVEV (reference sequence). As DNA, the CDR3 is TGTGCCAGCATGAGCTGGGGTGCCCAAGAGACCCAGTACTTC. The encoded protein is CASMSWGAQETQYF.

The CDR3 loop reads CASSFLDSNTEAFF. CDR3 DNA: TGTGCCAGCAGCTTCCTGGACTCGAACACTGAAGCTTTCTTT. This chain joins TRBV7-6 and TRBJ1-1, with D unresolved. The CDR3 sequence is 14 residues long. Trimming cost V 3 bases and J 1 base, with 9 bases left between them. Germline V gene lookup returns CDR1 SGHVS and CDR2 FNYEAQ.

Comment on this clone: Additional DNA sequences in this sample encode the identical CDR3. The genes are TRBV18 and TRBJ2-3; no reliable D call. V lost 3 bases, J lost 0 bases, and 4 bases lay in between. The CDR3 contains 13 residues. Germline CDR1 is KGHSH and CDR2 is LQKENI. The CDR3 spells CASSPSSTDTQYF. The CDR3 nucleotides are TGTGCCAGCTCACCGTCCAGCACAGATACGCAGTATTTT.

There are a few counts of this clone. The CDR3 region has the DNA TGTGCCTGGACTCGAGGGGACTATAATTCACCCCTCCACTTT. This sequence encodes CAWTRGDYNSPLHF. The V and J genes are TRBV30 and TRBJ1-6, with D perhaps matching TRBD1 (5 bases). Trimming removed 4 bases from V and 3 bases from J, with 10 bases in between. The CDR3 runs 14 residues. Germline CDR1 and CDR2: GTSNPN and SVGIG (reference sequence).

The CDR3 DNA reads TGTGCCAGCAGCATCCCCTCAGGGGGTCTAGCTTTCTTT. This gives the protein CASSIPSGGLAFF. V is TRBV28 and J is TRBJ1-1, with 7 positions matching TRBD1. Trimming at V came to 6 bases and at J to 10 bases, leaving 11 bases not matched to a gene. CDR3 size: 13 residues. Germline CDR1 reads MDHEN; CDR2 reads SYDVKM.

This clone appeared a few times. The rearrangement links TRBV6-6 to TRBJ1-1; TRBD1 is a possible D gene (6 bases). The CDR3 length is 14 residues. The germline CDR1 and CDR2 sequences are MNHNY and SVGAGI (reference sequence). V dropped 2 bases and J dropped 1 base, with 8 bases sitting between them. CDR3 region: CASSYGTPNTEAFF. CDR3 sequence (DNA): TGTGCCAGCAGTTACGGGACACCGAACACTGAAGCTTTCTTT.

Comment on this clone: The same CDR3 also results from other DNA sequences found in this sample. This rearrangement joins TRBV7-2 to TRBJ2-3; D unclear. The CDR3 totals 12 residues. V lost 5 bases and J 2 bases, leaving 5 bases between the germline ends. Germline values: CDR1 SGHTA, CDR2 FQGNSA. Here the CDR3 DNA reads TGTGCCAGCAGCAGCTACACAGATACGCAGTATTTT. It yields the protein CASSSYTDTQYF.